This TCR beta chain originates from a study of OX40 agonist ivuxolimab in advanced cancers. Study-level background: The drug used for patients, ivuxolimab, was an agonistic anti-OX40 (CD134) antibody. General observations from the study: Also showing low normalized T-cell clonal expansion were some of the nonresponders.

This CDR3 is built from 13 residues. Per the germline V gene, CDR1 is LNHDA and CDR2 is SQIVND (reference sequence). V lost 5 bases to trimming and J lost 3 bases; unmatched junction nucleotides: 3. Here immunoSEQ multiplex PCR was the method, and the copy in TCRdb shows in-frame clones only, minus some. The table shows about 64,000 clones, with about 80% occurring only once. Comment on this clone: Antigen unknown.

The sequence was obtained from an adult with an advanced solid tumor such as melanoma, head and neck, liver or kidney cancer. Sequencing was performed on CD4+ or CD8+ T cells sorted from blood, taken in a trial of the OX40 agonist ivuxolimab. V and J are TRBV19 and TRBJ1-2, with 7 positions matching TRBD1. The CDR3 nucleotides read TGTGCCAGTAGTGCCGGGACAGACTATGGCTACACCTTC. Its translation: CASSAGTDYGYTF.